This T cell receptor beta chain was retrieved from a study of persistence of HIV-infected CD4 T cells. As concerns this clone: Its antigen is as yet unknown.

Study findings and constraints: Antigen-responding cells were enriched for degenerate expanded CDR3beta sequences.

V was pared by 4 bases and J by 1 base, with 8 bases of the junction left unmatched. The germline V gene encodes CDR1 SGHRS and CDR2 YFSETQ. The CDR3 sequence is 16 residues long. The immunoSEQ assay was version 4, run in survey mode. Clones were sequenced by immunoSEQ multiplex PCR, and TCRdb holds only the in-frame ones, with some missing. The sample lists approximately 46,000 clones; over 80% were seen once. Cells were stimulated nonspecifically with anti-CD3/anti-CD28 magnetic beads. Responding CD4+ T cells were sorted by upregulation of both CD40 ligand and CD69. V gene TRBV5-1 combines with J gene TRBJ1-1; 9 bases line up with TRBD1. The sequence came from an adult woman with HIV who was CMV-seropositive. The material was CD4+ T cells sorted from PBMCs after roughly 19-hour stimulation, obtained from a patient who received antiretroviral therapy. The CDR3 region has the DNA TGCGCCAGCAGCCTATCTACGGGACAGGGGAACACTGAAGCTTTCTTT. This translates into CASSLSTGQGNTEAFF. Based on the CDR3 plus reference TRBV5-1 and TRBJ1-1, the full variable domain is KAGVTQTPRYLIKTRGQQVTLSCSPISGHRSVSWYQQTPGQGLQFLFEYFSETQRNKGNFPGRFSGRQFSNSRSEMNVSTLELGDSALYLCASSLSTGQGNTEAFFGQGTRLTVV.